The 22 T cell receptor beta chains in this list originate from one sample, sequenced in a study of post-analysis software for immune sequencing data. Study-wide results and limits: Four or five TRBV segments, TRBV5-6, TRBV5-1 and TRBV20-1 among them, were found more frequent in patients than controls.

These receptors' antigens are unknown. Unique molecular identifiers tagged the TCR beta cDNA libraries. TCRdb re-analysed the PCR reads in MiXCR, keeping a single row per CDR3 protein. The sample records about 810,000 distinct CDR3 sequences, about 50% being singletons. Sequencing was carried out using blood. Receptors originate from a girl aged 10-17 years with multiple sclerosis.

The chain recombines TRBV6-1 with TRBJ2-7, with D perhaps matching TRBD2 (6 bases). The CDR3 loop spans 16 amino acids. Trimming left V 2 bases short and J 3 bases short, with 17 bases between. The germline gives CDR1 MNHNS, CDR2 SASEGT. For the CDR3, the DNA is TGTGCCAGCAGTGAAAGGCGGGGCACCTGGGTCTACGAGCAGTACTTC. Amino acids: CASSERRGTWVYEQYF.

In this sample, this clonotype turned up a few times. The chain carries TRBV6-2 or TRBV6-3 and TRBJ2-5; a possible D gene is TRBD1 (6 bases). This CDR3 contains 14 residues. V was pared by 6 bases and J by 1 base, with 12 bases between. Germline values: CDR1 MNHEY, CDR2 SVGEGT. The DNA for the CDR3 is TGTGCCAGCAGAAAAGGACAGCCCCAAGAGACCCAGTACTTC. Translating gives CASRKGQPQETQYF.

The table lists this clonotype with a few counts. The rearrangement links TRBV18 to TRBJ2-1; 9 bases are shared with TRBD1. J lost 8 bases, V lost 3 bases, and 14 bases had no gene match. Germline CDR1 KGHSH, CDR2 LQKENI. The CDR3 extends over 17 amino acids. In DNA, the CDR3 is TGTGCCAGCTCACCCCAACCAAGGACAGGGGATATCGATGAGCAGTTCTTC. It yields the protein CASSPQPRTGDIDEQFF.

In nucleotides, the CDR3 is TGTGCCAGCAGCCAAGATATTCGGGATGAGCAGTTCTTC. It translates to CASSQDIRDEQFF. The rearrangement joins TRBV14 to TRBJ2-1, with D hard to call. The CDR3 is 13 residues long. The germline V gene encodes CDR1 SGHDN and CDR2 FVKESK. V was trimmed by 0 bases and J by 8 bases, leaving 8 bases between them. Drawing the rest from reference TRBV14 and TRBJ2-1, the complete variable domain is EAGVTQFPSHSVIEKGQTVTLRCDPISGHDNLYWYRRVMGKEIKFLLHFVKESKQDESGMPNNRFLAERTGGTYSTLKVQPAELEDSGVYFCASSQDIRDEQFFGPGTRLTVL.

V is TRBV30 and J is TRBJ1-5; a weak D match, TRBD1 (5 bases). V was cut by 0 bases and J by 6 bases, with 12 bases left in between. Germline V gives CDR1 GTSNPN, CDR2 SVGIG (reference sequence). The CDR3 runs to 14 residues. CDR3 nucleotide sequence: TGTGCCTGGAGTGTAGGGCAGGGAACTCAGCCCCAGCATTTT. Protein product: CAWSVGQGTQPQHF.

This clonotype was detected once. The rearrangement links TRBV5-6 to TRBJ1-5, with D maybe TRBD1 (5 bases). The germline gives CDR1 SGHDT, CDR2 YYEEEE. CDR3 length: 14 residues. V gave up 4 bases and J gave up 7 bases, with 15 bases separating them. CDR3 coding DNA: TGTGCCAGCAGCCCCGGGAAAGGGGAACAGCCCCAGCATTTT. Its protein product is CASSPGKGEQPQHF.

The chain has TRBV11-2 and TRBJ2-3; 8 bases map to TRBD2. V shed 4 bases, J shed 5 bases, and the junction held 11 bases outside the gene matches. The CDR3 runs 16 residues. CDR1 SGHAT and CDR2 FQNNGV come from the germline V gene. The CDR3 region is CASSSIAGTGGDTQYF. DNA for the CDR3: TGTGCCAGCAGCTCAATAGCGGGGACGGGGGGAGATACGCAGTATTTT. Full variable domain (outside the CDR3, taken from reference TRBV11-2 and TRBJ2-3): EAGVAQSPRYKIIEKRQSVAFWCNPISGHATLYWYQQILGQGPKLLIQFQNNGVVDDSQLPKDRFSAERLKGVDSTLKIQPAKLEDSAVYLCASSSIAGTGGDTQYFGPGTRLTVL.

The V call is TRBV5-1, the J call TRBJ1-2; 11 bases are a match to TRBD1. V was pared by 3 bases and J by 4 bases, with 11 bases of the junction left unmatched. CDR3 length: 17 residues. CDR1 is SGHRS, CDR2 YFSETQ, per germline. CDR3 protein: CASSWGQGEIYGYGYTF. For the CDR3, the DNA is TGCGCCAGCAGCTGGGGACAGGGGGAAATATACGGCTATGGCTACACCTTC. Together with reference TRBV5-1 and TRBJ1-2, the CDR3 gives the full variable domain: KAGVTQTPRYLIKTRGQQVTLSCSPISGHRSVSWYQQTPGQGLQFLFEYFSETQRNKGNFPGRFSGRQFSNSRSEMNVSTLELGDSALYLCASSWGQGEIYGYGYTFGSGTRLTVV.

The rearrangement joins TRBV6-5 to TRBJ2-7, with TRBD2 matching over 7 bases. The CDR3 loop spans 16 amino acids. Germline V gene lookup returns CDR1 MNHEY and CDR2 SVGAGI. V shed 5 bases, J shed 6 bases, and the junction held 16 bases outside the gene matches. The CDR3 is CASSSMSETSTAEQYF. The CDR3 nucleotides read TGTGCCAGCAGTAGCATGAGTGAGACTAGCACCGCCGAGCAGTACTTC.

This clonotype came up once. J is TRBJ2-5 and V is TRBV15, with 7 bases that match TRBD1. The J segment lost 5 bases and the V segment lost 4 bases, leaving 7 bases of the junction unmatched. Germline assignment: CDR1 LNHNV and CDR2 YYDKDF (reference sequence). CDR3 length equals 14 residues. DNA of the CDR3: TGTGCCACCAGCACCAGACAGGGCAGGGAGACCCAGTACTTC. This sequence encodes CATSTRQGRETQYF.

The genes are TRBV6-1 and TRBJ2-6; 8 nucleotides align to TRBD1. Trimming took 6 bases from V and 3 from J; bases not matched to a gene: 10. The CDR3 has 17 amino acids. From germline, CDR1 is MNHNS and CDR2 SASEGT. This CDR3 is CASSTPRTGRGANVLTF. CDR3 nucleotides: TGTGCCAGCAGCACCCCTCGGACAGGGCGTGGGGCCAACGTCCTGACTTTC.

Notes on this clonotype: One junction end disagrees with the germline gene, perhaps due to a read error. The chain couples TRBV10-3 to TRBJ2-4; 7 bases are a match to TRBD2. Germline CDR1 reads ENHRY; CDR2 reads SYGVKD. This CDR3 region has 14 residues. The CDR3 region has the DNA TGTGCCTTCAGTGAAGAGCGGGGAGCTGCTATGAGGTACTTC. Its translation is CAFSEERGAAMRYF.

The rearrangement joins TRBV9 to TRBJ1-1, with D unclear. V lost 2 bases to trimming and J lost 1 base, with 6 bases between them. CDR3 length: 13 amino acids. Germline CDR1 reads SGDLS; CDR2 reads YYNGEE. CDR3: CASSVGPNTEAFF. DNA for the CDR3: TGTGCCAGCAGCGTGGGCCCGAACACTGAAGCTTTCTTT.

The chain carries TRBV29-1 and TRBJ2-7, with 7 bases that match TRBD1. CDR1 is SQVTM and CDR2 is ANQGSEA in the germline V gene. This CDR3 has 14 amino acids. V lost 7 bases and J lost 7; bases outside the gene matches: 16. The CDR3, as DNA: TGCAGCGCCAGGACCGGGACAGACACGGGGGAGCAGTACTTC. As protein: CSARTGTDTGEQYF.

This sequence joins TRBV3-1 and TRBJ2-5; 8 bases match TRBD2. The J call is in doubt because the DNA end fits TRBJ2-7 better. This CDR3 contains 13 residues. Germline CDR1 and CDR2: LGHDT and YNNKEL (reference sequence). CDR3 region: CASSQALAGEQYF. The CDR3 region has the DNA TGTGCCAGCAGCCAAGCCCTAGCGGGCGAGCAGTACTTC.

In this sample, this clonotype turned up once. The chain couples TRBV11-2 to TRBJ2-1, with 8 bases fitting TRBD2. This CDR3 spans 17 amino acids. The trim removed 5 bases at V and 0 bases at J, leaving 9 bases unmatched. Germline values: CDR1 SGHAT, CDR2 FQNNGV. CDR3 DNA: TGTGCCAGCAGCAGATGGGTAGCGGGAAGCTCCTACAATGAGCAGTTCTTC. It encodes CASSRWVAGSSYNEQFF.

This clonotype was observed a handful of times. The chain is built from TRBV29-1 and TRBJ1-5, with D unclear. CDR3 length: 14 residues. The germline V gene encodes CDR1 SQVTM and CDR2 ANQGSEA. Trimming cost V 2 bases and J 1 base, with 9 bases left between them. The CDR3, as DNA: TGCAGCGTTGAAAGGCCCTCCAGCAATCAGCCCCAGCATTTT. This translates into CSVERPSSNQPQHF.

The CDR3, as DNA: TGTGCCAGCAGCCAAGGGACAGGAGAAATTAGCAATCAGCCCCAGCATTTT. This translates into CASSQGTGEISNQPQHF. This chain uses TRBV3-1 with TRBJ1-5; TRBD1 matches 7 bases. CDR1 is LGHDT and CDR2 is YNNKEL in the germline V gene (reference sequence). J lost 0 bases, V lost 1 base, and 6 bases had no gene match. The CDR3 extends over 17 amino acids. Variable domain in full (rest from reference TRBV3-1 and TRBJ1-5): DTAVSQTPKYLVTQMGNDKSIKCEQNLGHDTMYWYKQDSKKFLKIMFSYNNKELIINETVPNRFSPKSPDKAHLNLHINSLELGDSAVYFCASSQGTGEISNQPQHFGDGTRLSIL.

The V and J genes are TRBV6-5 and TRBJ2-7; D might be TRBD2 (6 bases). This CDR3 is built from 15 residues. The germline V gene encodes CDR1 MNHEY and CDR2 SVGAGI. Trimming removed 5 bases from V and 3 bases from J, with 17 bases in between. Here the CDR3 DNA reads TGTGCCAGCAGTCCCCAGGCGGAGGGTGTCTACGAGCAGTACTTC. The encoded protein is CASSPQAEGVYEQYF.

This chain uses TRBV5-5 with TRBJ2-1; perhaps TRBD1 as D (6 bases). Germline-derived CDR1 and CDR2 are SGHKS and YYEKEE (reference sequence). Trimming took 1 base from V and 12 from J, leaving 20 bases between them. This CDR3 contains 15 residues. Here the CDR3 reads CASSLLGSGQLSQFF. In nucleotides, the CDR3 is TGTGCCAGCAGCTTGTTGGGTTCGGGACAATTATCGCAGTTCTTC.

This clonotype was seen only a few times. The chain joins TRBV6-6 to TRBJ2-5, with 14 bases fitting TRBD2. The V gene's germline CDR1 is MNHNY and CDR2 SVGAGI (reference sequence). The CDR3 has 17 amino acids. Losses at the gene ends were 2 bases for V and 1 base for J; bases not matched to a gene: 3. CDR3 region: CASSYGTSGGLQETQYF. CDR3 nucleotide sequence: TGTGCCAGCAGTTACGGGACTAGCGGGGGCCTCCAAGAGACCCAGTACTTC.

This rearrangement joins TRBV5-6 to TRBJ1-3; D gene unclear. V dropped 4 bases and J dropped 0 bases, with 11 bases sitting between them. The CDR3 has 15 amino acids. Germline loops: CDR1 SGHDT, CDR2 YYEEEE. For the CDR3, the DNA is TGTGCCAGCAGCCCTCAACATCTCTCTGGAAACACCATATATTTT. Its protein is CASSPQHLSGNTIYF.